These 15 T cell receptor beta chains share one sample of origin, sequenced in a study of T-cell memory formation after mild COVID-19. TCRdb re-called the 5' RACE reads through MiXCR, storing one row per CDR3 protein. Here the sample spans 290,000 or so distinct CDR3 sequences, roughly a fifth being singletons. Material for sequencing was PBMCs or a T cell subset sorted from them (not recorded which). The receptors derive from a man younger than 35 who had mild COVID-19 (a few samples of this study predate the infection). Cell type and time point are not known.

V usage is TRBV7-2 and J usage is TRBJ2-7, with TRBD1 as a possible D gene (5 bases). The CDR3 is 14 residues long. Germline values: CDR1 SGHTA, CDR2 FQGNSA. Trimming pared 5 bases from V and 2 bases from J, leaving 13 bases between. The CDR3 coding sequence is TGTGCCAGCAGCCCACAGGCCTACGCCTACGAGCAGTACTTC. This encodes CASSPQAYAYEQYF.

This clonotype appeared a few times. The V call is TRBV28, the J call TRBJ2-5; 8 bases align to TRBD1. Germline values: CDR1 MDHEN, CDR2 SYDVKM. The CDR3 totals 15 residues. After removal of 6 bases from V and 4 bases from J, the junction contained 10 bases not matched to a gene. In nucleotides, the CDR3 is TGTGCCAGCAGACCTCAACCCGACAGGGGAGAGACCCAGTACTTC. Its translation is CASRPQPDRGETQYF.

The table lists this clonotype with a few counts. The chain uses TRBV4-1 and TRBJ2-7; TRBD1 or TRBD2 may be the D gene (6 bases each). Germline values: CDR1 MGHRA, CDR2 YSYEKL. This CDR3 contains 11 residues. As DNA, the CDR3 is TGCGCGGCGGGACACCACTACGAGCAGTACGTC. Its translation is CAAGHHYEQYV.

A single count supports this clonotype. The chain couples TRBV6-6 to TRBJ2-3; D uncertain. There are 15 residues in the CDR3. V dropped 0 bases and J dropped 6 bases, with 13 bases sitting between them. The germline gives CDR1 MNHNY, CDR2 SVGAGI (reference sequence). CDR3 region: CASSYSRPPTDTQYF. The CDR3 bases are TGTGCCAGCAGTTACTCGCGACCTCCGACGGATACGCAGTATTTT.

This clonotype has just a few counts. J is TRBJ2-1 and V is TRBV18; TRBD2 might be the D (6 bases). Germline values: CDR1 KGHSH, CDR2 LQKENI. The CDR3 loop spans 13 amino acids. V lost 3 bases to trimming and J lost 5 bases, with 8 bases between them. CDR3 sequence: CASSPGSDNEQFF. DNA for the CDR3: TGTGCCAGCTCACCCGGGAGCGACAATGAGCAGTTCTTC.

The chain couples TRBV19 to TRBJ2-1; TRBD2 agrees at 8 bases. In germline, CDR1 is LNHDA, CDR2 SQIVND (reference sequence). There are 14 residues in the CDR3. Germline trimming cut 3 bases from V and 4 bases from J; bases unmatched to any gene: 2. The CDR3 loop reads CASSMGGGYNEQFF. CDR3 sequence (DNA): TGTGCCAGTAGTATGGGCGGGGGGTACAATGAGCAGTTCTTC.

In its sample, this clonotype was seen a few times. The chain couples TRBV18 to TRBJ2-7, with a tentative D call TRBD1 (5 bases). CDR1 is KGHSH and CDR2 is LQKENI in the germline V gene. With 3 bases removed from V and 0 bases from J, the gap between germline ends came to 9 bases. CDR3 length: 14 amino acids. CDR3 coding DNA: TGTGCCAGCTCACCGTGGACATCCTCCTACGAGCAGTACTTC. This sequence encodes CASSPWTSSYEQYF. Full variable domain (remainder filled in from reference TRBV18 and TRBJ2-7): NAGVMQNPRHLVRRRGQEARLRCSPMKGHSHVYWYRQLPEEGLKFMVYLQKENIIDESGMPKERFSAEFPKEGPSILRIQQVVRGDSAAYFCASSPWTSSYEQYFGPGTRLTVT.

The CDR3 is CASSPTVGWSDTQYF. In DNA form, the CDR3 reads TGTGCCAGCAGCCCCACGGTAGGGTGGTCAGATACGCAGTATTTT. The chain joins TRBV7-2 to TRBJ2-3; D is uncertain. Trimming took 5 bases from V and 4 from J, leaving 16 bases between them. Looked up from germline, CDR1 is SGHTA and CDR2 is FQGNSA. The CDR3 length is 15 residues.

This chain links TRBV7-3 with TRBJ2-7, with no clear D. V was shortened by 2 bases and J by 3 bases, with 8 bases between the two germline ends. The CDR3 spans 13 residues. The germline CDR1 and CDR2 sequences are SGHTA and FQGTGA. The CDR3 DNA reads as TGTGCCAGCAGCTTAGGGTCAAACTACGAGCAGTACTTC. It codes for CASSLGSNYEQYF.

This clonotype was observed a handful of times. The V and J genes are TRBV12-3 or TRBV12-4 and TRBJ1-1, with 9 bases matching TRBD1. With 7 bases clipped from V and 0 bases from J, the junction kept 12 bases outside the gene matches. The CDR3 has 17 amino acids. CDR3 sequence reads: CASTVGQGGVLNTEAFF. CDR3 coding DNA: TGTGCCAGCACCGTGGGACAGGGAGGAGTCCTGAACACTGAAGCTTTCTTT.

The chain links TRBV7-9 to TRBJ2-2, with 7 bases identical to TRBD1. The CDR3 sequence is 15 residues long. V shed 5 bases and J 11 bases; nucleotides not matched to a gene: 14. CDR1 and CDR2 (germline): SEHNR, FQNEAQ (reference sequence). CDR3 nucleotide sequence: TGTGCCAGCAGCCTACTCGGGACAGATGGGCACGAGCTGTTTTTT. Residues: CASSLLGTDGHELFF.

The rearrangement uses TRBV7-2 and TRBJ1-2, with D uncertain. The germline gives CDR1 SGHTA, CDR2 FQGNSA. V lost 0 bases, J lost 4 bases, and 12 bases lay in between. The CDR3 runs to 15 residues. CDR3 in amino acids: CASSLASQALYGYTF. The DNA for the CDR3 is TGTGCCAGCAGCTTAGCCAGTCAAGCTCTCTATGGCTACACCTTC.

The chain combines TRBV9 with TRBJ1-2; D might be TRBD1 (5 bases). The V and J ends lost 4 bases and 9 bases respectively, with 13 bases between them. CDR1 and CDR2 (germline): SGDLS, YYNGEE. The CDR3 consists of 12 residues. This CDR3 reads CASSLLGGSYTF. CDR3 nucleotides: TGTGCCAGCAGCCTCCTCGGGGGAAGCTACACCTTC.

This chain connects TRBV6-4 to TRBJ2-7, with D possibly being TRBD1 (5 bases). Germline V CDR1 and CDR2: MRHNA, SNTAGT. V shed 2 bases and J shed 3 bases, with 14 bases lying between them. The CDR3 has 15 amino acids. The CDR3, as DNA: TGTGCCAGCAGTGACGGGGCTCCGACTTGCTACGAGCAGTACTTC. Translation: CASSDGAPTCYEQYF.

This rearrangement joins TRBV27 to TRBJ1-1; 7 nucleotides agree with TRBD1. The trim removed 6 bases at V and 3 bases at J, leaving 7 bases unmatched. CDR1 is MNHEY, CDR2 SMNVEV, per germline (reference sequence). The CDR3 is made up of 14 amino acids. CDR3 nucleotides: TGTGCCAGCAGCCAAAGACAGGGCTACACTGAAGCTTTCTTT. Translation: CASSQRQGYTEAFF.